A selection of T cell receptor beta chains follows, all from one sample in a study of spatial heterogeneity in lung cancer. MiXCR was run by TCRdb on the 5' RACE reads, yielding one entry per CDR3 protein. The table includes 5,000 to 5,500 distinct CDR3 sequences, 7.4% detected once. Sequenced material: lung tumor tissue, taken at surgery. The receptors shown here come from a male donor with early-stage non-small cell lung cancer. Each CDR3 is given with its conserved first and last residue. The order of the fields is V gene, D gene, clone size, J gene, CDR3 protein, CDR3 DNA. The D gene is left open where the match is weak. Clone size, where shown, is once, few, many, or a class for clones that have expanded.

TRBV4-1	-	many	TRBJ2-3	CASSLTAVVYRDTQYF	TGCGCCAGCAGCCTTACAGCCGTAGTCTACAGAGATACGCAGTATTTT
TRBV29-1	TRBD2	many	TRBJ2-1	CSQSPGGDLYNEQFF	TGCAGCCAGAGTCCGGGGGGGGACCTATACAATGAGCAGTTCTTC
TRBV15	-	many	TRBJ1-4	CATRAVDNEKLFF	TGTGCCACCAGGGCAGTTGATAATGAAAAACTGTTTTTT
TRBV19	-	-	TRBJ2-3	CASSIGNNRGSDTQYF	TGTGCCAGTAGTATAGGCAATAATCGGGGATCGGATACGCAGTATTTT
TRBV6-2/TRBV6-3	-	-	TRBJ2-7	CASRLTAVYEQYF	TGTGCCAGCAGGCTGACTGCTGTCTACGAGCAGTACTTC
TRBV6-2/TRBV6-3	-	medium-sized	TRBJ2-3	CASSYWGTTDTQYF	TGTGCCAGCAGTTACTGGGGAACCACAGATACGCAGTATTTT
TRBV2	-	many	TRBJ1-5	CASSLNSNQPQHF	TGTGCCAGCAGCCTCAATAGCAATCAGCCCCAGCATTTT
TRBV19	-	many	TRBJ2-1	CASKKRDLGYNEQFF	TGTGCCAGTAAGAAGAGGGACCTGGGATACAATGAGCAGTTCTTC
TRBV25-1	-	large	TRBJ2-3	CASSRGDTQYF	TGTGCCAGCAGTAGGGGAGATACGCAGTATTTT
TRBV4-2	TRBD2	few	TRBJ2-3	CASSRLTSGSKDTQYF	TGTGCCAGCAGCCGCCTGACTAGCGGGAGTAAAGATACGCAGTATTTT
TRBV4-3	TRBD1	medium-sized	TRBJ2-7	CASSLTHRGSYEQYF	TGCGCCAGCAGCCTCACTCACAGGGGATCCTACGAGCAGTACTTC
TRBV20-1	TRBD2	many	TRBJ2-3	CSARTSGVADTQYF	TGCAGTGCTAGGACTAGCGGGGTAGCAGATACGCAGTATTTT
TRBV20-1	TRBD2	-	TRBJ2-7	CSVPASGFYEQYF	TGCAGTGTACCGGCTAGCGGGTTCTACGAGCAGTACTTC
TRBV7-8	-	few	TRBJ2-7	CASSSPYEQYF	TGTGCCAGCAGCTCCCCCTACGAGCAGTACTTC
TRBV7-2	-	many	TRBJ1-2	CASSRLWDGRERNYGYTF	TGTGCCAGCAGCAGACTGTGGGACGGACGGGAACGTAACTATGGCTACACCTTC
TRBV29-1	TRBD2	many	TRBJ2-1	CSVSPGLAGDNEQFF	TGCAGCGTTTCCCCCGGACTAGCGGGGGACAATGAGCAGTTCTTC
TRBV9	-	many	TRBJ2-3	CASSNAQGTDTQYF	TGTGCCAGCAGCAATGCTCAGGGGACAGATACGCAGTATTTT
TRBV5-1	TRBD1	many	TRBJ1-3	CASSSTGQRGDTIYF	TGCGCCAGCAGCTCAACGGGACAGCGAGGGGACACCATATATTTT
TRBV7-2	-	medium-sized	TRBJ2-5	CASSSRGEETQYF	TGTGCCAGCAGCTCCAGGGGGGAAGAGACCCAGTACTTC
TRBV6-5	TRBD1	many	TRBJ1-1	CASSYRTGNTEAFF	TGTGCCAGCAGTTACAGGACAGGGAACACTGAAGCTTTCTTT
TRBV12-3/TRBV12-4	TRBD2	few	TRBJ2-4	CASSSSGGDSLGRNIQYF	TGTGCCAGCAGTTCCAGCGGGGGGGACTCTCTTGGGAGAAACATTCAGTACTTC
TRBV6-5	-	many	TRBJ2-1	CASSVRGNEQFF	TGTGCCAGCAGTGTCAGGGGCAATGAGCAGTTCTTC
TRBV27	-	-	TRBJ1-2	CASSLAGHGGYTF	TGTGCCAGCAGTTTAGCCGGGCATGGCGGCTACACCTTC
TRBV29-1	TRBD2	medium-sized	TRBJ2-1	CSVEMGTSGGAYNEQFF	TGCAGCGTTGAAATGGGGACTAGCGGGGGAGCTTACAATGAGCAGTTCTTC
TRBV5-1	TRBD1	many	TRBJ2-3	CASSLEGTVTDTQYF	TGCGCCAGCAGCTTGGAGGGGACAGTAACAGATACGCAGTATTTT
TRBV7-3	-	medium-sized	TRBJ1-1	CASSRGINTEAFF	TGTGCCAGCAGCCGGGGGATAAACACTGAAGCTTTCTTT
TRBV28	-	-	TRBJ1-5	CASSLEINQPQHF	TGTGCCAGCAGTTTAGAAATCAATCAGCCCCAGCATTTT
TRBV5-1	-	many	TRBJ2-1	CASSLGGGNYNEQFF	TGCGCCAGCAGCTTGGGCGGGGGCAACTACAATGAGCAGTTCTTC
TRBV29-1	TRBD1	few	TRBJ1-4	CSAGQGGMLGEKLFF	TGCAGCGCCGGACAGGGAGGGATGCTGGGTGAAAAACTGTTTTTT
TRBV2	-	few	TRBJ2-1	CASKRTEGVQLF	TGTGCCAGCAAAAGAACGGAAGGGGTCCAGCTCTTC
TRBV21-1	-	few	TRBJ2-2	CASSKSPLPGRATGELFF	TGTGCCAGCAGCAAGTCCCCTCTTCCGGGACGGGCCACCGGGGAGCTGTTTTTT
TRBV2	-	few	TRBJ1-2	CASRTGGYGYTF	TGTGCCAGCAGGACGGGTGGCTATGGCTACACCTTC
TRBV10-1	-	-	TRBJ2-7	CASSAGIQGEPYEQYF	TGCGCCAGCAGTGCAGGCATACAGGGAGAGCCCTACGAGCAGTACTTC
TRBV12-5	TRBD1	many	TRBJ2-5	CASGPGQGEETQYF	TGTGCTAGTGGACCGGGACAGGGGGAGGAGACCCAGTACTTC
TRBV7-2	-	few	TRBJ2-4	CASSLREIQYF	TGTGCCAGCAGCTTAAGGGAGATTCAGTACTTC
TRBV5-5	TRBD1	-	TRBJ2-2	CASSQVQGATGELFF	TGTGCCAGCAGCCAGGTGCAGGGGGCCACCGGGGAGCTGTTTTTT
TRBV7-9	-	-	TRBJ2-3	CASSLERGSTDTQYF	TGTGCCAGCAGCTTAGAGCGCGGTAGCACAGATACGCAGTATTTT
TRBV3-1	-	few	TRBJ2-3	CASSHASTDTQYF	TGTGCCAGCAGCCATGCTTCCACAGATACGCAGTATTTT
TRBV27	TRBD2	many	TRBJ2-3	CASSLLGLAGGTDTQYF	TGTGCCAGCAGTTTATTGGGACTAGCGGGAGGGACAGATACGCAGTATTTT
TRBV7-2	-	-	TRBJ2-5	CASSRDGRQETQYF	TGTGCCAGCAGCAGGGACGGAAGGCAAGAGACCCAGTACTTC
TRBV27	-	many	TRBJ2-7	CASSLGLAPSYEQYF	TGTGCCAGCAGTTTAGGTCTAGCGCCCTCCTACGAGCAGTACTTC
TRBV7-9	-	few	TRBJ1-3	CASSRQGEVGNTIYF	TGTGCCAGCAGCCGCCAGGGTGAAGTCGGAAACACCATATATTTT
TRBV5-1	-	many	TRBJ2-2	CASSRTETGELFF	TGCGCCAGCAGCCGGACGGAGACCGGGGAGCTGTTTTTT
TRBV5-5	-	few	TRBJ2-7	CASSEGGASYEQYF	TGTGCCAGCAGCGAGGGGGGCGCCTCCTACGAGCAGTACTTC
TRBV3-1	-	many	TRBJ1-2	CASSRSYGYTF	TGTGCCAGCAGCCGAAGTTATGGCTACACCTTC